The 26 T cell receptor beta chains in this list originate from one sample, sequenced in a study of cytomegalovirus exposure and HLA in healthy donors (dated by TCRdb to about 2017). Libraries were made using the immunoSEQ multiplex PCR assay. For the multiplex PCR, a mixture combining 60 forward primers for TCR Vbeta segments and 13 reverse primers for TCR Jbeta segments was used. TCRdb re-hosts the immuneACCESS table, in-frame sequences only. Its copies lack some clones; in the studies checked, an unresolved V gene accounts for under half of them, and the cause for the rest is not known. This sample gives 200,000 to 300,000 clones in total; around 80% of them show up just once. The ten largest clones represent 0.47% of the sample. Input material: PBMCs. These receptors were obtained from a boy aged 5 to 17 in good health and CMV-seronegative.

This sequence joins TRBV6-1 and TRBJ2-1, with TRBD1 matching over 10 bases. Germline V CDR1 and CDR2: MNHNS, SASEGT. The V gene end was trimmed by 2 bases and the J gene end by 9 bases; junction bases not matched to a gene: 10. The CDR3 is made up of 16 amino acids. Here the CDR3 DNA reads TGTGCCAGCAGTGAAAAACCGGGACAGGGGTTGGGTGAGCAGTTCTTC. It translates to CASSEKPGQGLGEQFF.

This clone was counted a few times. The chain couples TRBV21-1 to TRBJ2-3; TRBD2, the table's D call, lacks a check against the DNA. TRBV21-1 is a pseudogene locus. The CDR3 covers 18 residues. This chain's CDR3 is CASSKGLAGGLVTDTQYF. The CDR3 DNA reads TGTGCCAGCAGCAAGGGACTAGCCGGGGGCTTGGTGACAGATACGCAGTATTTT.

J is TRBJ2-1 and V is TRBV27, with TRBD2 matching 9 bases. Germline assignment: CDR1 MNHEY and CDR2 SMNVEV (reference sequence). The CDR3 is 15 residues long. V gave up 8 bases and J gave up 4 bases; unmatched junction bases: 9. This chain's CDR3 is CASLGAGLAYNEQFF. The CDR3 bases are TGTGCCAGCCTAGGGGCGGGACTAGCTTACAATGAGCAGTTCTTC.

The genes are TRBV4-2 and TRBJ2-3, with D tentatively TRBD2 (5 bases). Germline values: CDR1 LGHNA, CDR2 YNFKEQ. The CDR3 covers 15 residues. The germline V and J ends were trimmed by 1 base and 3 bases, with 11 bases remaining between them. CDR3 DNA sequence: TGTGCCAGCAGCCAAGGGCACCTAGCAACAGATACGCAGTATTTT. Protein: CASSQGHLATDTQYF.

About this clone itself: This sample also contains other DNA sequences that code for the same CDR3. This chain joins TRBV7-9 and TRBJ2-3, with 9 nucleotides matching TRBD2. V lost 3 bases, J lost 3 bases, and 4 bases stayed unmatched. This CDR3 is 15 amino acids long. Germline lookup yields CDR1 SEHNR and CDR2 FQNEAQ (reference sequence). The CDR3 loop is CASSFPGLATDTQYF. The CDR3 DNA reads as TGTGCCAGCAGCTTCCCCGGACTAGCGACAGATACGCAGTATTTT.

The chain couples TRBV27 to TRBJ2-3, with 12 bases lining up with TRBD2. Trimming cost V 6 bases and J 1 base; bases outside gene matches: 5. Looked up from germline, CDR1 is MNHEY and CDR2 is SMNVEV (reference sequence). The length of the CDR3 is 16 residues. Here the CDR3 reads CASSLAGGVGTDTQYF. The CDR3 DNA is TGTGCCAGCAGCCTAGCGGGAGGGGTTGGCACAGATACGCAGTATTTT.

The chain carries TRBV5-5 and TRBJ2-7, with TRBD2 identical over 10 bases. From germline, CDR1 is SGHKS and CDR2 YYEKEE (reference sequence). This CDR3 contains 14 residues. V lost 5 bases to trimming and J lost 6 bases; unmatched junction nucleotides: 8. The CDR3 DNA reads as TGTGCCAGCAGGGCTCTAGCGGGAGCCGGCGAGCAGTACTTC. It translates to CASRALAGAGEQYF.

The chain recombines TRBV10-1 with TRBJ2-5; weak D call: TRBD1 (6 bases). This CDR3 has 16 residues. CDR1 WNHNN and CDR2 SYGVQD come from the germline V gene (reference sequence). Trimming took off 2 bases at V and 2 bases at J, with 15 bases between the two ends. CDR3 in DNA: TGCGCCAGCAGTGAGCCGCGACAAAGGGGGCAAGAGACCCAGTACTTC. This codes for CASSEPRQRGQETQYF.

The V call is TRBV7-9, the J call TRBJ1-1; D not certain. V was shortened by 5 bases and J by 5 bases, with 9 bases between the two germline ends. Germline V gene data show CDR1 as SEHNR and CDR2 as FQNEAQ (reference sequence). The CDR3 consists of 12 residues. The CDR3 nucleotides are TGTGCCAGCAGCCCCGTCCCGACTGAAGCTTTCTTT. As protein: CASSPVPTEAFF.

The V gene is TRBV7-9, the J gene TRBJ1-1; D is possibly TRBD1 (6 bases). Trimming cost V 5 bases and J 0 bases, with 16 bases left between them. Per the germline V gene, CDR1 is SEHNR and CDR2 is FQNEAQ (reference sequence). The CDR3 has 16 residues. The CDR3 loop reads CASSLRDIFMNTEAFF. The CDR3 DNA is TGTGCCAGCAGCCTAAGGGACATTTTTATGAACACTGAAGCTTTCTTT. The whole variable domain, filled in from reference TRBV7-9 and TRBJ1-1, reads DTGVSQNPRHKITKRGQNVTFRCDPISEHNRLYWYRQTLGQGPEFLTYFQNEAQLEKSRLLSDRFSAERPKGSFSTLEIQRTEQGDSAMYLCASSLRDIFMNTEAFFGQGTRLTVV.

The chain recombines TRBV2 with TRBJ2-2; 10 nucleotides align to TRBD2. CDR1 is SNHLY, CDR2 FYNNEI, per germline. The CDR3 contains 15 residues. V gave up 8 bases and J gave up 7 bases; unmatched junction bases: 10. The CDR3 DNA reads as TGTGCCAGCGCACTAGCGGGGCGAGGGGGCGGGGAGCTGTTTTTT. Its translation is CASALAGRGGGELFF.

The rearrangement links TRBV7-9 to TRBJ1-2; D ambiguous. The V gene lost 1 base and the J gene lost 5 bases, with 8 bases spanning the gap. CDR3 length: 13 amino acids. Germline values: CDR1 SEHNR, CDR2 FQNEAQ (reference sequence). The CDR3 region is CASSLGRRYGYTF. In nucleotides, the CDR3 is TGTGCCAGCAGCTTAGGACGGAGATATGGCTACACCTTC.

A single count supports this clone. The V call is TRBV19, the J call TRBJ1-5; D ambiguous. The germline V gene has CDR1 LNHDA and CDR2 SQIVND (reference sequence). The CDR3 loop spans 13 amino acids. Trimming left V 7 bases short and J 4 bases short, with 11 bases between. The chain's CDR3 is CASTVATNQPQHF. CDR3 in DNA: TGTGCCAGTACAGTGGCAACGAATCAGCCCCAGCATTTT.

The J gene is TRBJ2-7, the V gene TRBV13, with D possibly being TRBD2 (5 bases). The V and J ends lost 6 bases and 3 bases respectively, with 15 bases between them. The V gene's germline CDR1 is PRHDT and CDR2 FYEKMQ (reference sequence). The CDR3 spans 14 residues. The CDR3 coding sequence is TGTGCCAGCAGTTGGGCAAATGACTACTACGAGCAGTACTTC. This translates into CASSWANDYYEQYF.

The V and J genes are TRBV30 and TRBJ2-7; the match to TRBD1 covers 8 bases. Germline CDR1 GTSNPN, CDR2 SVGIG (reference sequence). The ends lost 2 bases at V and 6 bases at J; junction bases unmatched: 3. This CDR3 contains 12 residues. In DNA form, the CDR3 reads TGTGCCTGGAGTAGCGACAGGGGCGAGCAGTACTTC. Its protein product is CAWSSDRGEQYF.

V usage is TRBV21-1 and J usage is TRBJ1-3. TRBV21-1 is a documented pseudogene. This CDR3 comprises 19 residues. CDR3 nucleotide sequence: TGTGCCAGCACCTCATGGGCGGAGGTATCCTTAACCGCTGGAAACACCATATATTTT. Encoded protein: CASTSWAEVSLTAGNTIYF.

This chain uses TRBV6-5 with TRBJ2-7; weak D call: TRBD2 (5 bases). CDR1 is MNHEY and CDR2 is SVGAGI in the germline V gene. The CDR3 covers 14 residues. V dropped 2 bases and J dropped 5 bases, with 13 bases sitting between them. This chain's CDR3 is CASSYLVRADEQYF. The CDR3 coding sequence is TGTGCCAGCAGTTACCTCGTGAGGGCAGACGAGCAGTACTTC.

The chain joins TRBV7-2 to TRBJ1-2, with unresolved D. The V gene's germline CDR1 is SGHTA and CDR2 FQGNSA. The CDR3 is 14 residues long. V was trimmed by 1 base and J by 4 bases, leaving 10 bases between them. For the CDR3, the DNA is TGTGCCAGCAGCTTAGGAGGGCGAAGCTATGGCTACACCTTC. This codes for CASSLGGRSYGYTF.

This clone has a single count. The chain couples TRBV10-3 to TRBJ1-2; 10 bases map to TRBD1. Germline V gives CDR1 ENHRY, CDR2 SYGVKD. Trimming removed 0 bases from V and 0 bases from J; junction bases left unmatched: 10. This CDR3 has 19 amino acids. The CDR3 DNA sequence: TGTGCCATCAGTGAGTCAACCCGGGACAGGGGTCGATCTAACTATGGCTACACCTTC. Its protein product is CAISESTRDRGRSNYGYTF.

The chain couples TRBV2 to TRBJ1-5; maybe TRBD1 (5 bases). CDR1 and CDR2 from the germline V gene are SNHLY and FYNNEI. With 6 bases removed from V and 5 bases from J, the gap between germline ends came to 11 bases. This CDR3 region has 13 residues. CDR3 sequence reads: CASRRGGDQPQHF. The CDR3 DNA follows: TGTGCCAGCAGACGGGGCGGGGATCAGCCCCAGCATTTT. Looking up the rest from reference TRBV2 and TRBJ1-5 gives the full variable domain: EPEVTQTPSHQVTQMGQEVILRCVPISNHLYFYWYRQILGQKVEFLVSFYNNEISEKSEIFDDQFSVERPDGSNFTLKIRSTKLEDSAMYFCASRRGGDQPQHFGDGTRLSIL.

This clone was seen a handful of times. CDR3: CASSSGGVLWGDGYTF. For the CDR3, the DNA is TGTGCCAGCAGCTCCGGAGGGGTCCTTTGGGGCGATGGCTACACCTTC. The chain is built from TRBV5-4 and TRBJ1-2; TRBD1 might be the D (5 bases). CDR1 is SGHNT and CDR2 is YYREEE in the germline V gene (reference sequence). CDR3 size: 16 residues. The ends were cut back, 3 bases at V and 6 bases at J, with 21 bases in the middle.

The rearrangement joins TRBV7-6 to TRBJ1-2, with TRBD1 as a possible D gene (6 bases). The length of the CDR3 is 15 residues. V lost 1 base and J lost 1, with 10 bases in between. CDR1 and CDR2 from the germline V gene are SGHVS and FNYEAQ. The CDR3 region has the DNA TGTGCCAGCAGCTTAGATACAGGGCTTAACTATGGCTACACCTTC. Protein: CASSLDTGLNYGYTF.

This clone has a single count. The chain carries TRBV29-1 and TRBJ1-2; a possible D gene is TRBD1 (5 bases). The CDR3 is 13 residues long. The ends were cut back, 4 bases at V and 4 bases at J, with 13 bases in the middle. Germline V CDR1 and CDR2: SQVTM, ANQGSEA. CDR3 residues: CSVVAGQGYGYTF. The CDR3 nucleotides read TGCAGCGTTGTAGCCGGGCAGGGCTATGGCTACACCTTC.

CDR3 amino acids: CASSPNSGDSNEQFF. CDR3 DNA sequence: TGTGCCAGCTCACCCAATTCAGGGGATTCGAATGAGCAGTTCTTC. This chain links TRBV18 with TRBJ2-1, with D perhaps matching TRBD1 (6 bases). Germline assignment: CDR1 KGHSH and CDR2 LQKENI. V lost 3 bases and J 7 bases, leaving 16 bases between the germline ends. The CDR3 is 15 amino acids.

The genes are TRBV30 and TRBJ2-3, with 9 positions matching TRBD2. The V and J ends lost 6 bases and 6 bases, in that order; junction bases with no gene match: 13. The CDR3 sequence is 15 residues long. Per germline, CDR1 GTSNPN and CDR2 SVGIG (reference sequence). Here the CDR3 reads CACQKRGAMADTQYF. The CDR3 DNA is TGTGCCTGCCAAAAGCGGGGGGCGATGGCTGATACGCAGTATTTT.

The chain carries TRBV11-3 and TRBJ2-3, with TRBD1 matching 7 bases. Germline CDR1 reads SGHNT; CDR2 reads YENEEA. The CDR3 has 19 residues. The V gene end was trimmed by 1 base and the J gene end by 1 base; junction bases not matched to a gene: 14. The CDR3 DNA is TGTGCCAGCAGCTTAGGCCCTTCGACAGGGTTGGGTCGCACAGATACGCAGTATTTT. Its protein is CASSLGPSTGLGRTDTQYF.